This T cell receptor beta chain came from a study of Graves' ophthalmopathy and Graves' hyperthyroidism. The CDR3 runs 16 residues. The V gene end was trimmed by 5 bases and the J gene end by 2 bases; junction bases not matched to a gene: 8. Germline values: CDR1 KGHDR, CDR2 SFDVKD. Researchers took RNA transcripts and amplified TCR beta CDR3 regions from them. First-round RT-PCR employed HTBI primers, with a second-round multiplex PCR after it. TCRdb itself ran the multiplex PCR reads through MiXCR, one entry per CDR3 protein. The data hold 600,000 to 950,000 distinct CDR3 sequences, with about 44% observed a single time.

The sequenced sample was peripheral blood. The TCR comes from an adult man with Graves' ophthalmopathy. The genes are TRBV24-1 and TRBJ1-5, with TRBD1 matching 7 bases. The chain's CDR3 is CATSARGQGGNQPQHF. The CDR3 nucleotides read TGTGCCACCAGTGCTAGAGGTCAGGGGGGCAATCAGCCCCAGCATTTT.